This T cell receptor (beta chain) emerged from a study of Graves' ophthalmopathy and Graves' hyperthyroidism. Study details: Investigators collected peripheral blood at initial diagnosis, before any treatment was given.

Moderate-to-severe activity, with CAS ≥3, NOSPECS ≥4 and duration under 3 months, characterized the donors with ophthalmopathy. PBMCs were obtained from roughly 9.7 ml of fresh peripheral blood. V gave up 6 bases and J gave up 5 bases, with 16 bases separating them. Germline loops: CDR1 DFQATT, CDR2 SNEGSKA (reference sequence). The CDR3 spans 13 residues. Researchers took RNA transcripts and amplified TCR beta CDR3 regions from them. The first-round RT-PCR employed HTBI primers together with the Qiagen OneStep RT-PCR kit. A multiplex PCR was then performed as the second round. TCRdb itself ran the multiplex PCR reads through MiXCR, one entry per CDR3 protein. The table shows some 160,000 distinct CDR3 sequences, with roughly 36% occurring only once. In this sample, this clonotype turned up many times.

The specimen was peripheral blood. This receptor was obtained from a man between 25 and 39 years old with Graves' ophthalmopathy. The rearrangement joins TRBV20-1 to TRBJ2-5; D possibly corresponds to TRBD2 (6 bases). CDR3 sequence: CSAPVRGSETQYF. Written as DNA, the CDR3 is TGCAGTGCGCCTGTTCGGGGGTCCGAGACCCAGTACTTC.